This T cell receptor beta chain came from a study of shared clonotypes between healthy human individuals. Study background: A few men and two women, aged 18 to 49, were donors.

Overall study findings and caveats: The authors expected sequencing depth to affect clonotype sharing among donors.

Germline V gene data show CDR1 as SNHLY and CDR2 as FYNNEI. Trimming took off 5 bases at V and 9 bases at J, with 14 bases between the two ends. The CDR3 length is 13 residues. Comment on this clone: Its target is unknown.

Splitting of each subset's genomic DNA was done evenly across several immunoSEQ plates. Original handling: ImmunoSEQ output lacked quality scores and full-length reads, limiting matched filtering. Only in-frame clones appear in the TCRdb table, and some are missing; sequencing was by immunoSEQ multiplex PCR. V and J calls and clone size come straight from that table; D and trimming were deduced from the DNA. The repertoire holds roughly 450,000 clones, with 79% as singletons. This chain links TRBV2 with TRBJ2-1, with D possibly being TRBD1 or TRBD2 (5 bases each). The sample comprised PBMCs. This receptor was identified in a middle-aged woman in good health. Some clones in this sample may be carry-over from other donors' samples. The CDR3 DNA sequence: TGTGCCAGCAGTCCAATAGAGGGGTTTGAGCAGTTCTTC. Encoded protein: CASSPIEGFEQFF.